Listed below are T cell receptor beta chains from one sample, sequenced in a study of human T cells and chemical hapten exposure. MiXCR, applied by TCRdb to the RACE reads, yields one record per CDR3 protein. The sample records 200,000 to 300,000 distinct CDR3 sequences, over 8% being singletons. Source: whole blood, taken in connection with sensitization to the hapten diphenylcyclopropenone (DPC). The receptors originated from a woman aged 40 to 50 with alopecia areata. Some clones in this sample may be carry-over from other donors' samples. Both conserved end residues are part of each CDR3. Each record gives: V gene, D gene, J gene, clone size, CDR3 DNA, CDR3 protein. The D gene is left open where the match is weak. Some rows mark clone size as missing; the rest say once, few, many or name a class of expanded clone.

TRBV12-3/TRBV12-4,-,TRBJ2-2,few,TGTGCCGCACGGGGCGCCTCGAACACCGGGGAGCTGTTTTTT,CAARGASNTGELFF
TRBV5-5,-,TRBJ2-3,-,TGTGCCAGCAGCTTGATGGGCGGGATCAGCACAGATACGCAGTATTTT,CASSLMGGISTDTQYF
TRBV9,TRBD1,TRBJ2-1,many,TGTGCCAGCAGCGTAGAGGGGACAGCTTACAATGAGCAGTTCTTC,CASSVEGTAYNEQFF
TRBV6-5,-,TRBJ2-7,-,TGTGCCAGCAGTTACGCCTCGAGCTCCTACGAGCAGTACTTC,CASSYASSSYEQYF
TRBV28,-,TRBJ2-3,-,TGTGCCAGCAGTCGACAGGGAGGAGAATCAGATACGCAGTATTTT,CASSRQGGESDTQYF
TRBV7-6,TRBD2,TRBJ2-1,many,TGTGCCAGCAGCTTAGGGTCTAGCGGGATCGGCAATGAGCAGTTCTTC,CASSLGSSGIGNEQFF
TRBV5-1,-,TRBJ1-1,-,TGCGCCAGCAGCTTGGGGCAGGCGGGCACTGAAGCTTTCTTT,CASSLGQAGTEAFF
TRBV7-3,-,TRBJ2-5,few,TGTGCCAGCAGCCCTCACGGCGGGGGCGCAGCCCAAGAGACCCAGTACTTC,CASSPHGGGAAQETQYF
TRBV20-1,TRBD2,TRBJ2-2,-,TGCAGTGCTAGACCCGGGACTAGTTCTTCCGGGGAGCTGTTTTTT,CSARPGTSSSGELFF
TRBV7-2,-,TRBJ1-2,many,TGTGCCAGCAGCTTAACGGGGGGCTTTGGCTACACCTTC,CASSLTGGFGYTF
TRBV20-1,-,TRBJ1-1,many,TGCAGTGCCGCAGGACGTTCCTCCTACACTGAAGCTTTCTTT,CSAAGRSSYTEAFF
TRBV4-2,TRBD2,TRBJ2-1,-,TGTGCCAGCAGCCAAGTCACTAGCGGTGAGCAGTTCTTC,CASSQVTSGEQFF
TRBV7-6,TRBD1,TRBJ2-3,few,TGTGCCAGCAGCGCGATCGACAGGGTACCCACAGATACGCAGTATTTT,CASSAIDRVPTDTQYF
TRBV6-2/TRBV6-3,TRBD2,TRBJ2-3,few,TGTGCCAGCCAACCTAGCGGTAGCACAGATACGCAGTATTTT,CASQPSGSTDTQYF
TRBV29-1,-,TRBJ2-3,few,TGCAGCGTTGTCGGGCAGGGACGCACAGATACGCAGTATTTT,CSVVGQGRTDTQYF
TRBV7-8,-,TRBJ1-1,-,TGTGCCAGCAGCTTAGTTTACGGGAACACTGAAGCTTTCTTT,CASSLVYGNTEAFF
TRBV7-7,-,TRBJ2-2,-,TGTGCTAGCAGCTTCGAGTGGGACACCGGGGAGCTGTTTTTT,CASSFEWDTGELFF
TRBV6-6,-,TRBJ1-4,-,TGTGCCAGCAGTGACAGCCTGACGGTCTCGAAAAAACTGTTTTTT,CASSDSLTVSKKLFF
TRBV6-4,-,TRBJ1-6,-,TGTGCCAGCAGATCCGTTGTAGGGTCACCCCTCCACTTT,CASRSVVGSPLHF
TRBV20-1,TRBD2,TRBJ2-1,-,TGCAGTGCTCCCAGACTAGCGGGAGGGTACAATGAGCAGTTCTTC,CSAPRLAGGYNEQFF
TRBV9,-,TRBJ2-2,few,TGTGCCAGCAGCGCAACTCAGGCCCCCGGGGAGCTGTTTTTT,CASSATQAPGELFF
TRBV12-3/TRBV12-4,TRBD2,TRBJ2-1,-,TGTGCCAGCAGTGTCCTAGCGGGAAGATCACAAGAGCAGTTCTTC,CASSVLAGRSQEQFF
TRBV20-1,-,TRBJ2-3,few,TGCAGTGCTAGAGATCCGATAGCGGCTAGCACAGATACGCAGTATTTT,CSARDPIAASTDTQYF
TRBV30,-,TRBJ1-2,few,TGTGCCTGGACCTCCGGGACGTTATTATATGGCTACACCTTC,CAWTSGTLLYGYTF
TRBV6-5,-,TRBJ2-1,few,TGTGCCAGCAGTCTGCAGGGTGGATCCTACAATGAGCAGTTCTTC,CASSLQGGSYNEQFF
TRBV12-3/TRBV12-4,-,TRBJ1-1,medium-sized,TGTGCCAGCAGTTTGGGACCAAACACTGAAGCTTTCTTT,CASSLGPNTEAFF
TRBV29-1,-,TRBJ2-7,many,TGCAGCGTTGCCCCAGAGCGGGTAGACTACGAGCAGTACTTC,CSVAPERVDYEQYF
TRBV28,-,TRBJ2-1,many,TGTGCCAGCAGGGGAGAGGCGGGCAGGCGGAATGAGCAGTTCTTC,CASRGEAGRRNEQFF
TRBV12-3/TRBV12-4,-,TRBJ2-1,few,TGTGCCAGCAGTCCCCTAAGACTCTACAATGAGCAGTTCTTC,CASSPLRLYNEQFF
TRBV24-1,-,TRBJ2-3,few,TGTGCCACCAGTGATCTCGGCACAGATACGCAGTATTTT,CATSDLGTDTQYF
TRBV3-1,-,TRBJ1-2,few,TGTGCCAGCAGCCAAGATCAACCAGGGAATGGTGACTATGGCTACACCTTC,CASSQDQPGNGDYGYTF
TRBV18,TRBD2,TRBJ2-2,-,TGTGCCAGCTCACCACGGGGTCTAGCGGGAGCGAACACCGGGGAGCTGTTTTTT,CASSPRGLAGANTGELFF
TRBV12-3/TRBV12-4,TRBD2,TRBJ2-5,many,TGTGCCAGCAGTTCAGGGACTAGCGGGGTCTTTGAGACCCAGTACTTC,CASSSGTSGVFETQYF
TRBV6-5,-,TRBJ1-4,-,TGTGCCAGCAGTTACTTTCTGGGCAATGAAAAACTGTTTTTT,CASSYFLGNEKLFF
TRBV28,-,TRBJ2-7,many,TGTGCCAGCAGTTTTGGGAATGAGTACGAGCAGTACTTC,CASSFGNEYEQYF
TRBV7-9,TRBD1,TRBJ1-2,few,TGTGCCAGCAGCCCAAGCCCGGGACAGCTTAACTATGGCTACACCTTC,CASSPSPGQLNYGYTF
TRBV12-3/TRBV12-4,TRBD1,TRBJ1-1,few,TGTGCCAGCAGTCAACAGGGGGTGGGAACTGAAGCTTTCTTT,CASSQQGVGTEAFF
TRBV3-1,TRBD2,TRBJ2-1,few,TGTGCCAGCAGCCAAGTATCGATAGCGGGATACAATGAGCAGTTCTTC,CASSQVSIAGYNEQFF
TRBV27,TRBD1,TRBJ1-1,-,TGTGCCAGCAGATTACAGGGGTTCCCTGAAGCTTTCTTT,CASRLQGFPEAFF
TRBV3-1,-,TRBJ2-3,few,TGTGCCAGCAGCTTTCAACAAGGTTCTGCAAATACGCAGTATTTT,CASSFQQGSANTQYF
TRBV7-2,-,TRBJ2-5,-,TGTGCCAGCAGCCTCGAGACCACGCGGGCCCAGTACTTC,CASSLETTRAQYF
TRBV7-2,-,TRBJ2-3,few,TGTGCCAGCAGCTTAGCTTACAGGTCTACGCAGTATTTT,CASSLAYRSTQYF
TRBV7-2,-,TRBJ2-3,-,TGTGCCAGCAGCTTATACCAACTAAGAATGCCAGATACGCAGTATTTT,CASSLYQLRMPDTQYF
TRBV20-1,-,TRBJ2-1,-,TGCAGTGTCCGGGACGCGAACTACAATGAGCAGTTCTTC,CSVRDANYNEQFF
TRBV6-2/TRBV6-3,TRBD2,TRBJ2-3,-,TGTGCCAGCACTTCGGGACTAGCGGGAAGGGCGGCAGATACGCAGTATTTT,CASTSGLAGRAADTQYF
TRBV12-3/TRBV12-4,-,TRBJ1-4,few,TGTGCCACCACAACAGGGCTAGGGGAAAAACTGTTTTTT,CATTTGLGEKLFF
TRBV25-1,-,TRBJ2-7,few,TGTGCCAGCAGGGGAGGACCACTAGATTCCTACGAGCAGTACTTC,CASRGGPLDSYEQYF
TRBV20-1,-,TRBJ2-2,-,TGCAGTGCTACAGACAACACCGGGGAGCTGTTTTTT,CSATDNTGELFF
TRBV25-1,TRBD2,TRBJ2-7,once,TGTACCAGCGGGACTACCACTTCGGTTGAGCAGTACTTC,CTSGTTTSVEQYF
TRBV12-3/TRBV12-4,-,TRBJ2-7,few,TGTGCCAGCAGTTTAGTCGGGGCAGACTACGAGCAGTACTTC,CASSLVGADYEQYF
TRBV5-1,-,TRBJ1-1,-,TGCGCCAGCAGCTGGAGGGGGGCAAGCACTGAAGCTTTCTTT,CASSWRGASTEAFF